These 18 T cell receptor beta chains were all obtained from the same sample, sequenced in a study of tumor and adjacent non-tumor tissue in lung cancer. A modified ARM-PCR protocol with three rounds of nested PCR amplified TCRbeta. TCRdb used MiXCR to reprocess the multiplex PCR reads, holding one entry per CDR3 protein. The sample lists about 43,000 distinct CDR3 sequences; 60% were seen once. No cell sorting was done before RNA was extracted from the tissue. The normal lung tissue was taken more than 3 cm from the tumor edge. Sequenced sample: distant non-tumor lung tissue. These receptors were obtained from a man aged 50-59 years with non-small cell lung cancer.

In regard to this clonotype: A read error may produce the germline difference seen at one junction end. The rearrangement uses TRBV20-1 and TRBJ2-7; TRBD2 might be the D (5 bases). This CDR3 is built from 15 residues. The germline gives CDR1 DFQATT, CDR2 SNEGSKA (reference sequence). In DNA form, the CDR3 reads TGCAGTACTAGTGACGGAGCGAGGTCCTCCTACGAGCAGTACTTC. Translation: CSTSDGARSSYEQYF.

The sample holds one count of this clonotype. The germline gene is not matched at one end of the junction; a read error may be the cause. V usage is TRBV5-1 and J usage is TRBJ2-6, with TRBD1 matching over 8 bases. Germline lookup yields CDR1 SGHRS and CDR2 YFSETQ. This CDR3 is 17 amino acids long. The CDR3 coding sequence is TGCGCCAGCAGCTTACACCAGGGGGCTGCTGGGGCCAATGTCCTGAGTTTC. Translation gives CASSLHQGAAGANVLSF.

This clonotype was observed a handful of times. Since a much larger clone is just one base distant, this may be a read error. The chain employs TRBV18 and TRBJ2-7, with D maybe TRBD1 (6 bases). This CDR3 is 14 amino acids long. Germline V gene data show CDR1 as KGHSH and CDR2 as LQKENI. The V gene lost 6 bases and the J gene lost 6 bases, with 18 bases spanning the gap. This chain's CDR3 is CASSGTIRGCEQYF. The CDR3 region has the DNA TGTGCCAGCTCCGGGACAATTCGGGGCTGCGAGCAGTACTTC.

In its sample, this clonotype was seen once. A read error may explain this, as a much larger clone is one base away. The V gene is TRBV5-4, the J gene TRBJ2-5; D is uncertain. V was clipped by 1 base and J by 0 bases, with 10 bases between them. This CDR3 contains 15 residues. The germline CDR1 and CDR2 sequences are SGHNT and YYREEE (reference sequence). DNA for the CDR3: TGTGCCAGCAGCTTGTTACAGTCTTACCAAGAGACCCAGTACTTC. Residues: CASSLLQSYQETQYF.

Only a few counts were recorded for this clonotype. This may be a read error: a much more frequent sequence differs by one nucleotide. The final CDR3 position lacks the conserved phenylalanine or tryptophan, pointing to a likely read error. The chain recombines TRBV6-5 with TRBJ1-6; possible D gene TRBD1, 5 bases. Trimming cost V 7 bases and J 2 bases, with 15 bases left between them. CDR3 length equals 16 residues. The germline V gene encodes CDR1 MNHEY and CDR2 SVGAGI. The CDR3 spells CASTGSGGTYNSPLHY. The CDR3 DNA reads TGTGCCAGCACAGGATCGGGGGGTACCTATAATTCACCCCTCCACTAT.

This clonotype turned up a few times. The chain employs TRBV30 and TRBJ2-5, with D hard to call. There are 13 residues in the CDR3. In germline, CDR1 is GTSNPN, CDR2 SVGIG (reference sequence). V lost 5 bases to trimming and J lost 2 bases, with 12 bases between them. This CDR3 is CAWQHMTQETQYF. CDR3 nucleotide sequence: TGTGCCTGGCAACATATGACACAAGAGACCCAGTACTTC.

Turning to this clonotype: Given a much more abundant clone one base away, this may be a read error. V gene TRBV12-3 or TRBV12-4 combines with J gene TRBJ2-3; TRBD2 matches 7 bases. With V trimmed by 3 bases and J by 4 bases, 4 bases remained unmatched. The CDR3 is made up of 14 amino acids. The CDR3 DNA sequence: TGTGCCAGCAGTTTTGGGAGGGCCTCAGATACGCAGTATTTT. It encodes CASSFGRASDTQYF.

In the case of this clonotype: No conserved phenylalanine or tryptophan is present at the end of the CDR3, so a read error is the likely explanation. The CDR3 spells CASSLEGFKQYS. The CDR3 coding sequence is TGTGCCAGCAGCTTGGAGGGGTTCAAGCAGTACTCC. The gene calls are TRBV11-2 and TRBJ2-7; maybe TRBD2 (6 bases). The CDR3 covers 12 residues. V was trimmed by 3 bases and J by 8 bases, leaving 11 bases between them. Looked up from germline, CDR1 is SGHAT and CDR2 is FQNNGV.

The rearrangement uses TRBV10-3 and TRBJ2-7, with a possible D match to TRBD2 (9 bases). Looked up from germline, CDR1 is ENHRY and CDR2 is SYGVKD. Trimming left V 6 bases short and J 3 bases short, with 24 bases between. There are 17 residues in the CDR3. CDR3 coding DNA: TGTGCCATCAGGACAGGGGAACTAGCGGGTGTTCTCTACGAGCAGTACTTC. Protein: CAIRTGELAGVLYEQYF.

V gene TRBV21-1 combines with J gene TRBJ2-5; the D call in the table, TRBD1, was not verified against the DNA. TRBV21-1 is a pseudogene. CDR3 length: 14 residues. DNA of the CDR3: TGTGCCAGCAGCAACGACAGGAGAGCGGAGACCCAGTACTTC. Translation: CASSNDRRAETQYF.

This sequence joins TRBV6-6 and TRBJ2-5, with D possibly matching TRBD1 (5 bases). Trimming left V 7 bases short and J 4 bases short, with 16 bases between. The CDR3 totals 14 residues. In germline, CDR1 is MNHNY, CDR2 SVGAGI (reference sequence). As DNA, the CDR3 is TGTGCCAGCACTTTGGGCAGGGTGTCAGAGACCCAGTACTTC. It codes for CASTLGRVSETQYF.

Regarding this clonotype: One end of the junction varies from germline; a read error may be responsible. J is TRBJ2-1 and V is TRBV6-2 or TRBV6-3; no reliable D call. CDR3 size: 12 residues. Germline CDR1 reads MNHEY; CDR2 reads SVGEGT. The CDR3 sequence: CASSKLGNEKFF. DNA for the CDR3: TGTGCCAGTAGTAAGTTAGGGAATGAGAAGTTCTTT.

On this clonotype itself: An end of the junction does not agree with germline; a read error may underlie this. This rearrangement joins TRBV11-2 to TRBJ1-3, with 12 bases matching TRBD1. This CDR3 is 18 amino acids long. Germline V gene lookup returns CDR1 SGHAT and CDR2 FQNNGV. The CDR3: CASSSRDRGHTGGSTIYF. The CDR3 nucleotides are TGTGCCAGCAGCTCCCGGGACAGGGGGCACACTGGGGGAAGCACCATATATTTT.

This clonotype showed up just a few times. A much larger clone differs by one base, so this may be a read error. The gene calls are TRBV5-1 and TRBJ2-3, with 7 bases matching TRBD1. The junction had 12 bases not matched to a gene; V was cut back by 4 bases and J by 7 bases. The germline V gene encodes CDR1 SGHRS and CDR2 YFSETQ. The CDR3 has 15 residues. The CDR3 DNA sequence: TGCGCCAGCAGCGGAGGACAGGCGGGCCCGAATACGCAGTATTTT. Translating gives CASSGGQAGPNTQYF.

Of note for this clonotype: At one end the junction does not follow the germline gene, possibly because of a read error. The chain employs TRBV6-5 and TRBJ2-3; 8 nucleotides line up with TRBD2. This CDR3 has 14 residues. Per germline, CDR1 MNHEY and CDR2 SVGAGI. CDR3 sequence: CACRVGLDVDTQYF. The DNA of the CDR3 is TGTGCCTGCAGAGTGGGACTAGATGTCGATACGCAGTATTTT.

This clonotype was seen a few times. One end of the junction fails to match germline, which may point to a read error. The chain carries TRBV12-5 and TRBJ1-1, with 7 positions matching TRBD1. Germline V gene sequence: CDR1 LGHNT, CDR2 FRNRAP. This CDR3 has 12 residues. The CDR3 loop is CASGLGQGEVFF. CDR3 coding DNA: TGTGCTAGTGGTTTGGGACAGGGTGAAGTTTTCTTT. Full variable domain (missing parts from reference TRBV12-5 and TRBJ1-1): DARVTQTPRHKVTEMGQEVTMRCQPILGHNTVFWYRQTMMQGLELLAYFRNRAPLDDSGMPKDRFSAEMPDATLATLKIQPSEPRDSAVYFCASGLGQGEVFFGQGTRLTVV.

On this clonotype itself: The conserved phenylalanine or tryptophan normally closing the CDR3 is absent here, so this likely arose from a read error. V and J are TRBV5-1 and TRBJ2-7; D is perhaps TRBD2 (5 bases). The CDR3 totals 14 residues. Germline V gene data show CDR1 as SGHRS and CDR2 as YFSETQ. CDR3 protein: CVSSLRAGGLEQYL. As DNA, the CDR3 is TGCGTCAGCAGCTTGAGGGCCGGCGGATTGGAGCAGTACTTA.

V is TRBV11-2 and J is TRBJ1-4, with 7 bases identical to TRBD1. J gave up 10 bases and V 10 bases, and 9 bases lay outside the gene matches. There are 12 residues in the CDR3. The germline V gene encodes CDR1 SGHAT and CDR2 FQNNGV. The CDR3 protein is CATSLDRVKLFF. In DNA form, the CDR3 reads TGTGCCACCAGTTTAGACAGGGTAAAACTGTTTTTT. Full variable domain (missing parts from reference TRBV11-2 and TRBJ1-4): EAGVAQSPRYKIIEKRQSVAFWCNPISGHATLYWYQQILGQGPKLLIQFQNNGVVDDSQLPKDRFSAERLKGVDSTLKIQPAKLEDSAVYLCATSLDRVKLFFGSGTQLSVL.